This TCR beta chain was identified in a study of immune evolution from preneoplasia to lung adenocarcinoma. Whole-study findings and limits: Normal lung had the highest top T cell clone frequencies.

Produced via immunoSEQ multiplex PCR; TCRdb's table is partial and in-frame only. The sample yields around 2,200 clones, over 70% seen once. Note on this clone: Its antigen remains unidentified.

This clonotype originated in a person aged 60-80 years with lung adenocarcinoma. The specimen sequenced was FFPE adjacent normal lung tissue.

The CDR3 DNA is TGCGCCAGCAGCATACAGGGAATCCACGAGCAGTACTTC. Encoded protein: CASSIQGIHEQYF. The chain links TRBV5-1 to TRBJ2-7, with D perhaps TRBD1 (6 bases). This CDR3 comprises 13 residues. The V end was cut by 4 bases, the J end by 5 bases, with 13 bases between. In germline, CDR1 is SGHRS, CDR2 YFSETQ.